Listed below are T cell receptor beta chains from one sample, sequenced in a study of OX40 agonist ivuxolimab in advanced cancers. Method: immunoSEQ multiplex PCR; TCRdb's copy keeps in-frame clones and lacks some. The sample comprises about 68,000 clones, around 93% of which are singletons, and roughly 1% rests with the top ten. Sample: CD4+ or CD8+ T cells sorted from blood, taken in a trial of the OX40 agonist ivuxolimab. All receptors derive from an adult with an advanced solid tumor such as melanoma, head and neck, liver or kidney cancer. Both conserved end residues are trimmed from each CDR3.

>TRBJ2-7|TRBV30
AWSAGQGFYEQY
>TRBJ2-3|TRBV6-5
ASSLATPFTDTQY
>TRBJ2-7|TRBV4-2
ASSQSDRSSYEQY
>TRBJ1-5|TRBV18
ASSPPGPKSNQPQH
>TRBJ1-3|TRBV6-5
ASKGDRGRNTIY
>TRBJ2-1|TRBV11-2
ASSLGIVSYNEQF
>TRBJ1-2|TRBV7-2
ASSFDTGTFGYT
>TRBJ1-4|TRBV9
ASSSTQGFGNEKLF
>TRBJ1-2|TRBV12-5
ASGLSSYGYT
>TRBJ2-2|TRBV6-1
ASSEVQGATGELF
>TRBJ2-2|TRBV30
AWSVGGANTGELF
>TRBJ2-5|TRBV6-1
ASRGEAAVETQY
>TRBJ2-5|TRBV7-2
ASSPRRAGQETQY
>TRBJ2-5|TRBV18
ASSPPGAETQY
>TRBJ2-5|TRBV5-1
ASSAGVAQETQY
>TRBJ2-1|TRBV28
ASILGTQGNEQF